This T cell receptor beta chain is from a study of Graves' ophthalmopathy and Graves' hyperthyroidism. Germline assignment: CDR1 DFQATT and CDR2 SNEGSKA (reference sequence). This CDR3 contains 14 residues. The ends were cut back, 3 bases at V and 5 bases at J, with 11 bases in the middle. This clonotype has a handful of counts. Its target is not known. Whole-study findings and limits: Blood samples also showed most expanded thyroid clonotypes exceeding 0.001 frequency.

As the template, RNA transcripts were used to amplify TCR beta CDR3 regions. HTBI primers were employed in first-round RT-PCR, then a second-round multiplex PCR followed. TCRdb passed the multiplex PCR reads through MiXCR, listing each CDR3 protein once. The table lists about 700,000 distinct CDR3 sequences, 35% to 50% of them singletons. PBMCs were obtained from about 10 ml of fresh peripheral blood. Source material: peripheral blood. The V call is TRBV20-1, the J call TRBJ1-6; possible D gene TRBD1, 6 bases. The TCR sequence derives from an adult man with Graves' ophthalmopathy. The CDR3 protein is CSARRGSDNSPLHF. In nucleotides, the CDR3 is TGCAGTGCTAGGAGGGGGTCCGATAATTCACCCCTCCACTTT.